A selection of T cell receptor beta chains follows, all from one sample in a study of blood T cell repertoires in COVID-19. Clones were sequenced by immunoSEQ multiplex PCR, and TCRdb holds only the in-frame ones, with some missing. Among approximately 130,000 clones listed, around 85% were seen once. Sequencing input: peripheral blood. Receptor source: a human donor in a cohort sampled during active COVID-19. Each CDR3 is given with its conserved first and last residue. The order of the fields is clone size, V gene, D gene, J gene, CDR3 DNA, CDR3 protein. D genes are given only for firm matches. The listing skips clone size in some rows; elsewhere it reads once, few, many or a size class.

-,TRBV4-3,-,TRBJ1-2,TGCGCCAGCAGCCAAGCCTCGGGACTGTTTGGCTACACCTTC,CASSQASGLFGYTF
-,TRBV11-3,TRBD1,TRBJ2-7,TGTGCCAGCAGCGCACAGGGGTCCTACGAGCAGTACTTC,CASSAQGSYEQYF
-,TRBV14,-,TRBJ1-1,TGTGCCAGCAGCCAAGGAGGGCAAGCTTTCTTT,CASSQGGQAFF
-,TRBV19,-,TRBJ2-1,TGTGCCAGTAGTCTGGACATCTCTCGGGCCTACAATGAGCAGTTCTTC,CASSLDISRAYNEQFF
-,TRBV27,-,TRBJ2-1,TGTGCCAGCAGGGGACGGGAGCAGTTCAATGAGCAGTTCTTC,CASRGREQFNEQFF
-,TRBV28,-,TRBJ1-1,TGTGCCAGCAGTTTTGGGGCCACGGTTGAAGCTTTCTTT,CASSFGATVEAFF
few,TRBV5-1,-,TRBJ2-2,TGCGCCAGCACACATCACGGTGGGTCGAGGTCGGCCGGGGAGCTGTTTTTT,CASTHHGGSRSAGELFF
-,TRBV15,-,TRBJ1-6,TGTGCCACCAGGAGCTCCTATAATTCACCCCTCCACTTT,CATRSSYNSPLHF
-,TRBV9,TRBD1,TRBJ2-7,TGTGCCAGCAGCGGACCGGGACAGCCACCCTACGAGCAGTACTTC,CASSGPGQPPYEQYF
-,TRBV6-5,TRBD1,TRBJ1-1,TGTGCCAGCATGGACAGGGGGCACGGCACTGAAGCTTTCTTT,CASMDRGHGTEAFF
-,TRBV5-6,-,TRBJ1-2,TGTGCCAGCAGCTTGGAGGCGGCCTATGGCTACACCTTC,CASSLEAAYGYTF
few,TRBV30,-,TRBJ1-1,TGTGCCTGGAGTAATGGGTGGGAGACTGAAGCTTTCTTT,CAWSNGWETEAFF
-,TRBV7-2,TRBD1,TRBJ2-5,TGTGCCAGCAGCTTAGTTGGGGACAGCTGGGAGACCCAGTACTTC,CASSLVGDSWETQYF
-,TRBV6-6,-,TRBJ2-2,TGTGCCAGCGGCGGTACGACCGGGGAGCTGTTTTTT,CASGGTTGELFF
-,TRBV6-2/TRBV6-3,-,TRBJ1-5,TGTGCCAGCAGTCAGGCACAGGATACGAGCAATCAGCCCCAGCATTTT,CASSQAQDTSNQPQHF
once,TRBV5-1,TRBD1,TRBJ1-1,TGCGCCAGCAGCATACCCGACAGGGCGGCGGAAGCTTTCTTT,CASSIPDRAAEAFF
few,TRBV19,-,TRBJ2-1,TGTGCCAGTAGTAGGGGTACTAGCTCCTACAATGAGCAGTTCTTC,CASSRGTSSYNEQFF
-,TRBV4-3,-,TRBJ1-1,TGCGCCAGCAGCCAAGGGGAGGGCCCGGCTTTCTTT,CASSQGEGPAFF
-,TRBV27,-,TRBJ1-5,TGTGCCAGCAGTTTTTTCCCATACAGGGTCGAGGAACAGCCCCAGCATTTT,CASSFFPYRVEEQPQHF
-,TRBV7-2,-,TRBJ1-5,TGTGCCAGCAGCTTAGCGCTCGGGGATGGTCAGCCCCAGCATTTT,CASSLALGDGQPQHF
once,TRBV28,-,TRBJ1-5,TGTGCCAGCAGAACAGGGTTGGGCCAGCCCCAGCATTTT,CASRTGLGQPQHF
-,TRBV12-3/TRBV12-4,-,TRBJ1-1,TGTGCCAGCAGCAAGGAGCCGTACACTGAAGCTTTCTTT,CASSKEPYTEAFF
-,TRBV29-1,-,TRBJ2-5,TGCAGCGTTAAAACTAGACGGGGCCAAGAGACCCAGTACTTC,CSVKTRRGQETQYF
-,TRBV9,-,TRBJ1-6,TGTGCCAGCAGCGTAGCTGGGGGGGAGCGTTCACCCCTCCACTTT,CASSVAGGERSPLHF
-,TRBV7-2,-,TRBJ2-7,TGTGCCAGCAGCTTGAGCAGGTCCTACGAGCAGTACTTC,CASSLSRSYEQYF
-,TRBV7-2,TRBD2,TRBJ2-1,TGTGCCAGCAGCGCGGAGACTAGCGGGAGGAATGAGCAGTTCTTC,CASSAETSGRNEQFF
-,TRBV5-6,-,TRBJ2-2,TGTGCCAGCAGCTTTAAAACAGGGGGGGTAGAGCAGCTGTTTTTT,CASSFKTGGVEQLFF